This TCR beta chain was captured in a study of T-cell reconstitution after alpha-beta-depleted transplantation in children. A library of TCRbeta sequences, prepared with unique molecular identifiers, was generated. TCRdb passed the PCR reads through MiXCR, listing each CDR3 protein once. The sample includes hundreds of thousands of distinct CDR3 sequences, over 10% of them seen just once. The CDR3 is 16 amino acids. V lost 6 bases and J lost 7; bases outside the gene matches: 14. CDR1 is KGHSH, CDR2 LQKENI, per germline. The sequencing used PBMCs, mostly from graft donor cells, collected 360 days after TCRalphabeta/CD19-depleted stem cell transplant. This receptor was identified in a male patient between 10 and 17 years old who had a stem cell transplant for acute myeloid leukemia, so the T cells may come from the graft donor. This rearrangement joins TRBV18 to TRBJ2-1, with TRBD1 matching over 8 bases. In DNA form, the CDR3 reads TGTGCCAGCTCGCCAACTCAGGGGGCCCCAAGGAATGAGCAGTTCTTC. Translation gives CASSPTQGAPRNEQFF.